The text below deals with one TCR beta chain. The antigen this receptor binds is unknown. The sample holds no much larger clone one base away, and base qualities are not on file. To demonstrate the VDJtools post-analysis software, the study profiled TCR beta repertoires from the peripheral blood of about 13 young patients with multiple sclerosis. The multiple sclerosis patients were children and adolescents ranging in age from 6 to 15 years. The sample belongs to a study of post-analysis software for immune sequencing data (dated by TCRdb to the mid-2010s). Concerning the study at large: Recorded disease courses included relapsing-remitting, secondary progressive and progressive-relapsing multiple sclerosis, with some patients lacking subtype annotation. A subset of samples was prepared in parallel using single-end sample barcoding, then pooled and co-amplified after Illumina adapter ligation. The patient repertoires were set against about eleven previously published healthy control repertoires from donors whose ages ranged from 6 to 25 years. What the research found in general, with its limitations: Direct clustering with F measure showed strong co-clustering of samples prepared in the same batch, prompting a batch-effect correction. Compared with controls, multiple sclerosis patients had significantly lower normalized Chao1 diversity, a finding suggesting substantial peripheral T-cell clonal expansion. Significantly higher frequencies in patients than in controls were found for roughly 5 TRBV segments, including TRBV5-6, TRBV5-1 and TRBV20-1. The control group was slightly older than the multiple sclerosis patient group.

CDR1 and CDR2 were assigned from the germline V gene (reference sequence) as SGHKS and YYEKEE. The CDR3 has 14 amino acids, counting the end cysteine and phenylalanine. The CDR3 DNA has 42 bases and is translated from base 1. Trimming at the junction amounts to 4 bases on V and 3 bases on J, and the germline ends lie 13 bases apart. The library was built by means of PCR. The data were produced on an Illumina HiSeq 2500. Unique molecular identifiers were incorporated into TCR beta cDNA libraries to reduce PCR and sequencing biases. Every 1 to 10 million input T cells yielded 500,000 or so cDNA molecules, meaning each molecule approximated one T cell. Patient libraries were prepared and sequenced with the same protocol used for the earlier healthy control dataset. Samples belonging to the same batch were prepared together, multiplexed and sequenced on a shared HiSeq lane. In the paper's pipeline: MIGEC handled the raw barcoded reads, throwing out single-read molecular identifier groups before consensus assembly and CDR3 extraction. VDJtools was used for post-analysis of the clonotype tables, with diversity normalized by down-sampling every dataset to the smallest sample size. Repertoire overlap clustering matched CDR3 amino acid but not nucleotide sequences to correct batch-related cross-sample contamination. The raw public reads went through TCRdb reprocessing: fastp at Q25, MiXCR clone calling, in-frame beta chains kept. Every distinct CDR3 protein forms one entry, paired with its most common genes and DNA. It is TCRdb's table, rather than the study itself, that gives the V and J calls and clone size. The sample has approximately 400,000 distinct CDR3 sequences on record, less than 35% of them singletons. Around an eighth of the sample goes to the ten largest clones.

The V and J genes are TRBV5-5 and TRBJ1-1; a tentative D call is TRBD1 (6 bases match). The sequenced material came from blood. This receptor was identified in a girl under 18 with multiple sclerosis. CDR3 protein: CASSPRTVDTEAFF. The bases read TGTGCCAGCAGCCCGCGGACAGTCGACACTGAAGCTTTCTTT.